The clone carrying this T cell receptor beta chain was seen a handful of times. Its antigen is as yet unknown. The sample comes from a study of T cells after yellow fever vaccination. General observations from the study: Primary-vaccination clones mostly resurfaced post-booster (approximately 96% CD4, around 88% CD8).

Germline V CDR1 and CDR2: MNHEY, SVGEGT. The CDR3 is 17 amino acids. V lost 5 bases and J 6 bases, leaving 23 bases between the germline ends. TCRdb redid the calling of the 5' RACE reads with MiXCR, one entry per CDR3 protein. Seen here are 600,000 to 750,000 distinct CDR3 sequences, about 12% observed once, and the top ten hold 15%. This clonotype was obtained from a man younger than 45 who received the YFV17D yellow fever vaccine. The sequencing used PBMCs, collected on the day of the yellow fever booster vaccination. The chain has TRBV6-2 or TRBV6-3 and TRBJ1-5; no clear D gene. The CDR3 loop reads CASSPTLDIPRIQPQHF. The CDR3 DNA sequence: TGTGCCAGCAGTCCCACATTAGACATACCCCGGATTCAGCCCCAGCATTTT.